These 13 T cell receptor beta chains were all obtained from the same sample, sequenced in a study of glioma-infiltrating T cells. The iRepertoire nested amplicon-rescue multiplex PCR amplified TCR alpha and beta CDR3s from RNA. TCRdb reprocessed the multiplex PCR reads with MiXCR, giving one entry per CDR3 protein. Of 300,000 to 450,000 distinct CDR3 sequences in the sample, about 40% were seen once. The sequenced sample was glioma tissue, nonneoplastic brain tissue, or PBMCs (not recorded which). Receptors were obtained from a human donor with low-grade glioma or glioblastoma, undergoing nonglioma brain surgery, or in good health (not recorded which).

About this clonotype itself: A much larger clone is a single base away; this may be a read error. This sequence joins TRBV28 and TRBJ1-1, with no clear D. CDR3 length: 12 residues. Germline V CDR1 and CDR2: MDHEN, SYDVKM. This chain's CDR3 is CTSSPRAARAFF. The CDR3 DNA sequence: TGTACCAGCAGCCCCCGGGCCGCGCGAGCTTTCTTT.

In the case of this clonotype: An end of the junction differs from the germline gene, which may be a read error. The gene calls are TRBV12-3 or TRBV12-4 and TRBJ2-7; D remains unclear. The length of the CDR3 is 15 residues. This chain's CDR3 is CASSPIYDPTYEQCF. For the CDR3, the DNA is TGTGCCAGCAGCCCGATTTATGACCCTACCTACGAGCAGTGCTTC.

DNA for the CDR3: TGCAGTGCCATGTCCCAGACGGGGCCCACAGATACGCAGTATTTT. Residues: CSAMSQTGPTDTQYF. This chain connects TRBV20-1 to TRBJ2-3; tentatively, D is TRBD1 or TRBD2 (5 bases each). The CDR3 is 15 residues long. Trimming took off 6 bases at V and 2 bases at J, with 18 bases between the two ends. CDR1 and CDR2 from the germline V gene are DFQATT and SNEGSKA (reference sequence).

Only a few counts were recorded for this clonotype. The chain joins TRBV6-4 to TRBJ2-3; D might be TRBD1 or TRBD2, each matching 6 bases. Looked up from germline, CDR1 is MRHNA and CDR2 is SNTAGT. The CDR3 runs to 15 residues. The ends were cut back, 5 bases at V and 1 base at J, with 13 bases in the middle. The chain's CDR3 is CASSLQGGGTDTQYF. The CDR3 coding sequence is TGTGCCAGCAGTCTACAGGGAGGAGGCACAGATACGCAGTATTTT.

The V and J genes are TRBV27 and TRBJ2-7; possible D gene TRBD2, 6 bases. Germline-derived CDR1 and CDR2 are MNHEY and SMNVEV (reference sequence). The CDR3 covers 16 residues. Between the trimmed V and J ends, which lost 3 bases and 6 bases, there was a span of 21 bases. CDR3 sequence reads: CASSLTLPEGTGEQYF. The CDR3 nucleotides are TGTGCCAGCAGTTTGACCCTCCCGGAGGGGACGGGCGAGCAGTACTTC.

The V gene is TRBV6-5, the J gene TRBJ2-5; D gene unclear. Trimming removed 11 bases at V and 13 bases at J, with 14 bases between. CDR1 MNHEY and CDR2 SVGAGI come from the germline V gene. This CDR3 comprises 9 residues. The CDR3 sequence: CADLEFRYF. CDR3 DNA sequence: TGTGCCGATTTGGAGTTCCGGTACTTC.

This clonotype has ten or more counts. V is TRBV20-1 and J is TRBJ1-6; maybe TRBD1 (5 bases). The CDR3 runs to 15 residues. Germline CDR1 is DFQATT and CDR2 is SNEGSKA (reference sequence). Trimming shortened V by 1 base and J by 6 bases, and 13 bases separated the two germline ends. The CDR3 loop reads CSARAPGGINSPLHF. The DNA for the CDR3 is TGCAGTGCTAGAGCCCCCGGGGGTATTAATTCACCCCTCCACTTT.

As concerns this clonotype: Since no conserved phenylalanine or tryptophan closes the CDR3, a read error is the likely cause. The rearrangement links TRBV7-9 to TRBJ1-1; TRBD1 might be the D (6 bases). This CDR3 is built from 13 residues. CDR1 and CDR2 from the germline V gene are SEHNR and FQNEAQ (reference sequence). Trimming left V 5 bases short and J 3 bases short, with 10 bases between. As DNA, the CDR3 is TGTGCCAGCAGCAAGGACAGCGACACTGAAGCTTTCTCT. This encodes CASSKDSDTEAFS.

The V gene is TRBV2, the J gene TRBJ1-5; 8 nucleotides align to TRBD1. CDR1 is SNHLY, CDR2 FYNNEI, per germline. J was trimmed by 3 bases and V by 4 bases; bases with no gene match: 5. CDR3 length: 15 residues. DNA for the CDR3: TGTGCCAGCAGTGGGACAGGGCTTTTCAATCAGCCCCAGCATTTT. This gives the protein CASSGTGLFNQPQHF.

V and J are TRBV5-4 and TRBJ2-1; D ambiguous. Germline loops: CDR1 SGHNT, CDR2 YYREEE (reference sequence). Trimming took off 4 bases at V and 3 bases at J, with 11 bases between the two ends. The CDR3 runs to 14 residues. This chain's CDR3 is CASSPVRNYNEQFF. The CDR3 DNA is TGTGCCAGCAGCCCAGTGCGGAACTACAATGAGCAGTTCTTC.

The V call is TRBV29-1, the J call TRBJ2-7, with D maybe TRBD2 (5 bases). Trimming left V 2 bases short and J 2 bases short, with 10 bases between. The CDR3 consists of 13 residues. The V gene's germline CDR1 is SQVTM and CDR2 ANQGSEA. The CDR3 reads CSVEIAQAYEQYF. CDR3 DNA: TGCAGCGTTGAAATAGCGCAGGCCTACGAGCAGTACTTC.

This clonotype turned up a few times. The gene calls are TRBV12-3 or TRBV12-4 and TRBJ2-1; possibly TRBD2 for D (8 bases). The CDR3 spans 17 residues. V lost 6 bases to trimming and J lost 9 bases, with 27 bases between them. The CDR3 coding sequence is TGTGCCAGCAGACCATCCGGGGACAGAAGGGCGGGAGGTGAGCAGTTCTTC. Encoded protein: CASRPSGDRRAGGEQFF.

In the case of this clonotype: A much more abundant neighbour one base away suggests this may be a read error. The CDR3 does not end in the conserved phenylalanine or tryptophan, so this is likely a read error. This chain connects TRBV20-1 to TRBJ1-1, with TRBD1 as a possible D gene (5 bases). The CDR3 loop spans 12 amino acids. Per germline, CDR1 DFQATT and CDR2 SNEGSKA (reference sequence). Trimming stripped 0 bases from V and 10 bases from J, with 12 bases between. CDR3 loop: CSARDYGAGAFL. The CDR3 DNA is TGCAGTGCTAGAGACTACGGGGCTGGAGCTTTCCTT.